These 27 T cell receptor beta chains were all obtained from the same sample, sequenced in a study of OX40 agonist ivuxolimab in advanced cancers. Data came from immunoSEQ multiplex PCR; TCRdb stores just in-frame clones and leaves some out. Among 71,000 or so clones listed, about nine tenths were seen once. Sequenced here: CD4+ or CD8+ T cells sorted from blood, sampled in a trial of the OX40 agonist ivuxolimab. The receptor set was obtained from an adult with an advanced solid tumor such as melanoma, head and neck, liver or kidney cancer.

The chain carries TRBV7-2 and TRBJ2-7; 9 nucleotides align to TRBD1. The J segment lost 4 bases and the V segment lost 4 bases, leaving 5 bases of the junction unmatched. Germline values: CDR1 SGHTA, CDR2 FQGNSA. The CDR3 loop spans 14 amino acids. The CDR3 reads CASSSTTGGYEQYF. The CDR3 DNA is TGTGCCAGCAGCTCAACGACAGGGGGTTACGAGCAGTACTTC.

The V and J genes are TRBV10-3 and TRBJ1-5; D is uncertain. The CDR3 consists of 15 residues. Trimming stripped 0 bases from V and 1 base from J, with 7 bases between. Germline loops: CDR1 ENHRY, CDR2 SYGVKD. CDR3 residues: CAISESLESNQPQHF. CDR3 nucleotide sequence: TGTGCCATCAGTGAGTCATTAGAGAGCAATCAGCCCCAGCATTTT.

The rearrangement links TRBV6-1 to TRBJ2-7; D tentatively reads TRBD1 or TRBD2 (6 bases each). The CDR3 has 14 amino acids. V lost 7 bases and J lost 1, with 14 bases in between. Germline CDR1 is MNHNS and CDR2 is SASEGT. This CDR3 reads CASIFGGGSYEQYF. DNA for the CDR3: TGTGCCAGCATCTTTGGAGGGGGTTCCTACGAGCAGTACTTC.

The chain has TRBV9 and TRBJ2-3, with 8 bases fitting TRBD2. The CDR3 covers 16 residues. V trimming: 0 bases; J trimming: 9 bases; junction bases outside the gene matches: 12. Germline-derived CDR1 and CDR2 are SGDLS and YYNGEE. This CDR3 reads CASSVGGSGDVRTQYF. CDR3 in DNA: TGTGCCAGCAGCGTAGGTGGTAGCGGGGATGTTCGGACGCAGTATTTT.

The chain combines TRBV10-3 with TRBJ1-2, with D possibly being TRBD1 (6 bases). The germline CDR1 and CDR2 sequences are ENHRY and SYGVKD. There are 14 residues in the CDR3. With 3 bases removed from V and 4 bases from J, the gap between germline ends came to 12 bases. The CDR3 sequence is CAISDLYRAYGYTF. The CDR3 DNA is TGTGCCATCAGTGACCTTTACAGGGCCTATGGCTACACCTTC.

This chain joins TRBV18 and TRBJ2-1; 9 bases line up with TRBD2. This CDR3 contains 15 residues. Losses at the gene ends were 1 base for V and 4 bases for J; bases not matched to a gene: 2. Germline V CDR1 and CDR2: KGHSH, LQKENI. This CDR3 reads CASSPLAGEYNEQFF. CDR3 sequence (DNA): TGTGCCAGCTCACCACTAGCGGGGGAATACAATGAGCAGTTCTTC. The variable domain in full, completed from reference TRBV18 and TRBJ2-1, reads NAGVMQNPRHLVRRRGQEARLRCSPMKGHSHVYWYRQLPEEGLKFMVYLQKENIIDESGMPKERFSAEFPKEGPSILRIQQVVRGDSAAYFCASSPLAGEYNEQFFGPGTRLTVL.

This rearrangement joins TRBV5-4 to TRBJ1-5, with D unclear. Germline-derived CDR1 and CDR2 are SGHNT and YYREEE (reference sequence). Trimming removed 1 base at V and 11 bases at J, with 13 bases between. The CDR3 contains 13 residues. This CDR3 reads CASSLLAHGTQHF. The DNA of the CDR3 is TGTGCCAGCAGCTTGCTGGCCCATGGGACCCAGCATTTT. The full variable domain, its missing parts supplied by reference TRBV5-4 and TRBJ1-5, is ETGVTQSPTHLIKTRGQQVTLRCSSQSGHNTVSWYQQALGQGPQFIFQYYREEENGRGNFPPRFSGLQFPNYSSELNVNALELDDSALYLCASSLLAHGTQHFGDGTRLSIL.

This chain connects TRBV18 to TRBJ1-1; tentative D call: TRBD1 (6 bases). The CDR3 extends over 15 amino acids. V lost 0 bases and J 4 bases, leaving 12 bases between the germline ends. Per germline, CDR1 KGHSH and CDR2 LQKENI. The CDR3, as DNA: TGTGCCAGCTCACCACCAGGGGGACGGGGCACTGAAGCTTTCTTT. It specifies CASSPPGGRGTEAFF.

This clone appeared a single time. The CDR3 DNA reads TGCGCCAGCAGCGCAGCCACGGCGGGCCAGATTGCAACTAATGAAAAACTGTTTTTT. This encodes CASSAATAGQIATNEKLFF. The chain uses TRBV10-1 and TRBJ1-4; D uncertain. CDR1 and CDR2 from the germline V gene are WNHNN and SYGVQD (reference sequence). CDR3 size: 19 residues. V was cut by 6 bases and J by 0 bases, with 23 bases left in between.

Only a few counts were recorded for this clone. The CDR3 DNA sequence: TGTGCTAGTGGTTTGGGAGAGCGGGACACTGAAGCTTTCTTT. Protein product: CASGLGERDTEAFF. The chain is built from TRBV12-5 and TRBJ1-1; D unresolved. V was cut by 1 base and J by 3 bases, with 9 bases left in between. This CDR3 has 14 amino acids. The germline gives CDR1 LGHNT, CDR2 FRNRAP. Based on the CDR3 plus reference TRBV12-5 and TRBJ1-1, the full variable domain is DARVTQTPRHKVTEMGQEVTMRCQPILGHNTVFWYRQTMMQGLELLAYFRNRAPLDDSGMPKDRFSAEMPDATLATLKIQPSEPRDSAVYFCASGLGERDTEAFFGQGTRLTVV.

The rearrangement joins TRBV7-9 to TRBJ2-5; D not resolved. The CDR3 sequence is 15 residues long. Germline lookup yields CDR1 SEHNR and CDR2 FQNEAQ (reference sequence). V lost 5 bases and J 5 bases, leaving 18 bases between the germline ends. DNA for the CDR3: TGTGCCAGCAGCCAAAACGCAAGGGTAGGGGAGACCCAGTACTTC. This codes for CASSQNARVGETQYF.

CDR3 bases: TGTGCCAGCAGTGGTAGGGACAGGGAGCCTTCATACGAGCAGTACTTC. It yields the protein CASSGRDREPSYEQYF. This sequence joins TRBV6-1 and TRBJ2-7; 9 positions agree with TRBD1. J lost 4 bases, V lost 4 bases, and 11 bases had no gene match. This CDR3 is 16 amino acids long. Germline V gene sequence: CDR1 MNHNS, CDR2 SASEGT.

This rearrangement joins TRBV15 to TRBJ1-2; D not resolved. The germline V and J ends were trimmed by 1 base and 3 bases, with 9 bases remaining between them. The CDR3 is 14 amino acids. Germline CDR1 and CDR2: LNHNV and YYDKDF (reference sequence). DNA of the CDR3: TGTGCCACCAGCAGAGGCGGAATTTACTATGGCTACACCTTC. Residues: CATSRGGIYYGYTF. Together with reference TRBV15 and TRBJ1-2, the CDR3 gives the full variable domain: DAMVIQNPRYQVTQFGKPVTLSCSQTLNHNVMYWYQQKSSQAPKLLFHYYDKDFNNEADTPDNFQSRRPNTSFCFLDIRSPGLGDTAMYLCATSRGGIYYGYTFGSGTRLTVV.

The rearrangement uses TRBV19 and TRBJ1-2; D might be TRBD1 (5 bases). V lost 1 base and J lost 8, with 17 bases in between. This CDR3 spans 15 amino acids. CDR1 LNHDA and CDR2 SQIVND come from the germline V gene (reference sequence). CDR3 in DNA: TGTGCCAGTAGTATAGTAAGACAGTTCGGTTCGGGCTACACCTTC. Protein product: CASSIVRQFGSGYTF.

The chain recombines TRBV7-9 with TRBJ1-1; D is undetermined. The length of the CDR3 is 11 residues. The germline V and J ends were trimmed by 4 bases and 4 bases, with 4 bases remaining between them. CDR1 and CDR2 from the germline V gene are SEHNR and FQNEAQ (reference sequence). As DNA, the CDR3 is TGTGCCAGCAGCTCAATCACTGAAGCTTTCTTT. It yields the protein CASSSITEAFF.

This clone was found a few times. The V gene is TRBV19, the J gene TRBJ2-7; 7 bases line up with TRBD2. CDR3 length: 18 amino acids. Germline V gene sequence: CDR1 LNHDA, CDR2 SQIVND (reference sequence). Losses at the gene ends were 4 bases for V and 0 bases for J; bases not matched to a gene: 15. The CDR3 bases are TGTGCCAGTAGTACCAAGGGGACTACCCCCTCTTTCTCCTACGAGCAGTACTTC. Translating gives CASSTKGTTPSFSYEQYF.

The rearrangement uses TRBV4-3 and TRBJ2-7, with 8 nucleotides matching TRBD2. The CDR3 spans 15 residues. V lost 8 bases to trimming and J lost 5 bases; unmatched junction nucleotides: 14. The germline gives CDR1 LGHNA, CDR2 YSLEER. CDR3 amino acids: CASGANSGGGHEQYF. The CDR3, as DNA: TGCGCCAGCGGAGCGAACAGCGGGGGAGGGCACGAGCAGTACTTC.

The chain couples TRBV27 to TRBJ2-5; 7 nucleotides align to TRBD2. This CDR3 is built from 16 residues. V trimming: 6 bases; J trimming: 5 bases; junction bases outside the gene matches: 15. Germline CDR1 reads MNHEY; CDR2 reads SMNVEV (reference sequence). The chain's CDR3 is CASSSWTDRGGETQYF. CDR3 nucleotide sequence: TGTGCCAGCAGCTCCTGGACCGATCGGGGAGGGGAGACCCAGTACTTC.

The chain is built from TRBV29-1 and TRBJ1-5; 8 positions match TRBD1. This CDR3 region has 15 residues. Germline CDR1 is SQVTM and CDR2 is ANQGSEA. The J segment lost 1 base and the V segment lost 4 bases, leaving 6 bases of the junction unmatched. DNA for the CDR3: TGCAGCGTTGCTCTTGGACAGGGAAGCAATCAGCCCCAGCATTTT. It translates to CSVALGQGSNQPQHF.

V is TRBV19 and J is TRBJ2-5; D might be TRBD1 (5 bases). The germline V gene encodes CDR1 LNHDA and CDR2 SQIVND (reference sequence). V was pared by 4 bases and J by 5 bases, with 8 bases between. The CDR3 runs to 12 residues. The CDR3 DNA is TGTGCCAGTAGTAGGGGCAGTGAGACCCAGTACTTC. It is translated as CASSRGSETQYF.

The table lists this clone with a few counts. CDR3: CASSRSPGQGPPNTGELFF. The DNA for the CDR3 is TGTGCCAGTAGTCGATCCCCGGGACAGGGACCACCGAACACCGGGGAGCTGTTTTTT. The chain employs TRBV19 and TRBJ2-2, with 9 bases lining up with TRBD1. CDR3 length: 19 amino acids. The junction had 13 bases not matched to a gene; V was cut back by 5 bases and J by 0 bases. The germline CDR1 and CDR2 sequences are LNHDA and SQIVND (reference sequence). The whole variable domain, remainder taken from reference TRBV19 and TRBJ2-2, is DGGITQSPKYLFRKEGQNVTLSCEQNLNHDAMYWYRQDPGQGLRLIYYSQIVNDFQKGDIAEGYSVSREKKESFPLTVTSAQKNPTAFYLCASSRSPGQGPPNTGELFFGEGSRLTVL.

This chain uses TRBV29-1 with TRBJ2-3, with 11 bases that match TRBD2. The CDR3 contains 15 residues. Germline V gene data show CDR1 as SQVTM and CDR2 as ANQGSEA. V shed 5 bases and J 6 bases; nucleotides not matched to a gene: 10. For the CDR3, the DNA is TGCAGCGTTTTTTTAGCGGGAGGGCCCTTCGATACGCAGTATTTT. Its translation is CSVFLAGGPFDTQYF.

The chain combines TRBV11-2 with TRBJ2-1, with 10 bases lining up with TRBD1. The CDR3 is 15 amino acids. The ends lost 6 bases at V and 0 bases at J; junction bases unmatched: 2. Germline-derived CDR1 and CDR2 are SGHAT and FQNNGV. CDR3 sequence: CASSRQGASYNEQFF. The CDR3 bases are TGTGCCAGCAGTCGACAGGGGGCCTCCTACAATGAGCAGTTCTTC.

The chain uses TRBV7-2 and TRBJ1-2, with D unresolved. The CDR3 contains 12 residues. The V gene lost 2 bases and the J gene lost 5 bases, with 6 bases spanning the gap. The germline V gene encodes CDR1 SGHTA and CDR2 FQGNSA. CDR3 coding DNA: TGTGCCAGCAGCTTATATCAGTATGGCTACACCTTC. It encodes CASSLYQYGYTF.

The chain recombines TRBV29-1 with TRBJ1-3; TRBD1 aligns across 8 bases. The CDR3 consists of 12 residues. The V gene's germline CDR1 is SQVTM and CDR2 ANQGSEA. The V gene end was trimmed by 0 bases and the J gene end by 8 bases; junction bases not matched to a gene: 0. CDR3 DNA: TGCAGCGTTGAAGAACAGGGGGACACCATATATTTT. This sequence encodes CSVEEQGDTIYF. Complete variable domain (other parts from reference TRBV29-1 and TRBJ1-3): SAVISQKPSRDICQRGTSLTIQCQVDSQVTMMFWYRQQPGQSLTLIATANQGSEATYESGFVIDKFPISRPNLTFSTLTVSNMSPEDSSIYLCSVEEQGDTIYFGEGSWLTVV.

This rearrangement joins TRBV6-1 to TRBJ1-5, with TRBD1 as a possible D gene (6 bases). Germline V gene lookup returns CDR1 MNHNS and CDR2 SASEGT. CDR3 length: 14 amino acids. The germline V and J ends were trimmed by 1 base and 6 bases, with 10 bases remaining between them. CDR3 amino acids: CASSEGQGIQPQHF. The DNA for the CDR3 is TGTGCCAGCAGTGAAGGTCAGGGGATTCAGCCCCAGCATTTT.

V and J are TRBV19 and TRBJ2-7; D is perhaps TRBD1 or TRBD2 (6 bases each). This CDR3 has 16 amino acids. V gave up 4 bases and J gave up 2 bases, with 18 bases separating them. Germline V CDR1 and CDR2: LNHDA, SQIVND (reference sequence). In DNA, the CDR3 is TGTGCCAGTAGTACCTCCAATGGGGGGCCGGCCTACGAGCAGTACTTC. Amino acids: CASSTSNGGPAYEQYF.